Listed below are T cell receptor beta chains from one sample, sequenced in a study. MiXCR, applied by TCRdb to the 5' RACE reads, yields one record per CDR3 protein. The sample has roughly 8,600 distinct CDR3 sequences, 40% to 60% seen once; the top ten hold 4.5% to 5%. The sample comprised memory CD4+ T cells sorted from a lymph node. The receptors stem from a female donor with breast cancer. CDR3s include the opening cysteine and the closing phenylalanine or tryptophan. A D gene is named only where the DNA matches it firmly. Size is omitted from some rows. Given values are once, few, many or a class for expanded clones.

d_call: TRBD2; j_call: TRBJ2-1; clone_size: once; v_call: TRBV18; cdr3_aa: CASSPPLAGGSYNEQFF; cdr3_nt: TGTGCCAGCTCACCGCCTCTAGCGGGGGGCTCCTACAATGAGCAGTTCTTC
d_call: NA; j_call: TRBJ1-4; clone_size: NA; v_call: TRBV7-9; cdr3_aa: CASSGTGTSGEKLFF; cdr3_nt: TGTGCCAGCAGCGGGACCGGGACAAGTGGGGAAAAACTGTTTTTT
d_call: TRBD1; j_call: TRBJ1-3; clone_size: few; v_call: TRBV28; cdr3_aa: CASSVGTGANTIYF; cdr3_nt: TGTGCCAGCAGTGTCGGGACAGGGGCCAACACCATATATTTT
d_call: NA; j_call: TRBJ2-3; clone_size: few; v_call: TRBV9; cdr3_aa: CASSPHPSPDTQYF; cdr3_nt: TGTGCCAGCAGCCCCCATCCGAGCCCAGATACGCAGTATTTT
d_call: NA; j_call: TRBJ1-2; clone_size: NA; v_call: TRBV7-3; cdr3_aa: CASSLTFSDGYTF; cdr3_nt: TGTGCCAGCAGCTTAACTTTCTCTGACGGCTACACCTTC
d_call: NA; j_call: TRBJ1-6; clone_size: NA; v_call: TRBV7-2; cdr3_aa: CASSPRQNAGSPLHF; cdr3_nt: TGTGCCAGCAGCCCGCGACAGAACGCAGGTTCACCCCTCCACTTT
d_call: NA; j_call: TRBJ2-7; clone_size: few; v_call: TRBV12-3/TRBV12-4; cdr3_aa: CASSLGPGYEQYF; cdr3_nt: TGTGCCAGCAGTTTAGGACCCGGCTACGAGCAGTACTTC
d_call: NA; j_call: TRBJ2-7; clone_size: few; v_call: TRBV7-2; cdr3_aa: CASSLTIWDEQYF; cdr3_nt: TGTGCCAGCAGCCTGACTATCTGGGACGAGCAGTACTTC
d_call: TRBD2; j_call: TRBJ2-1; clone_size: few; v_call: TRBV7-9; cdr3_aa: CASRSGRGLLEQFF; cdr3_nt: TGTGCCAGCAGGAGCGGGAGGGGTCTGTTGGAGCAGTTCTTC
d_call: TRBD1; j_call: TRBJ1-4; clone_size: medium-sized; v_call: TRBV20-1; cdr3_aa: CSAGVGTGEKLFF; cdr3_nt: TGCAGTGCTGGAGTCGGGACAGGGGAAAAACTGTTTTTT
d_call: NA; j_call: TRBJ1-2; clone_size: NA; v_call: TRBV7-2; cdr3_aa: CASSLGNRLFQTYGYTF; cdr3_nt: TGTGCCAGCAGCTTAGGTAACAGGCTCTTCCAGACTTATGGCTACACCTTC
d_call: TRBD2; j_call: TRBJ2-3; clone_size: NA; v_call: TRBV4-1; cdr3_aa: CASSQARLAGTTDTQYF; cdr3_nt: TGCGCCAGCAGCCAGGCCCGACTAGCGGGGACCACAGATACGCAGTATTTT
d_call: TRBD1; j_call: TRBJ1-5; clone_size: NA; v_call: TRBV5-1; cdr3_aa: CASSLGDSGSSRPQHF; cdr3_nt: TGCGCCAGCAGCTTGGGGGACAGCGGATCCAGTCGGCCCCAGCATTTT
d_call: NA; j_call: TRBJ1-2; clone_size: few; v_call: TRBV29-1; cdr3_aa: CSVEYGEGDGYTF; cdr3_nt: TGCAGCGTTGAATATGGGGAAGGGGATGGCTACACCTTC
d_call: NA; j_call: TRBJ2-7; clone_size: NA; v_call: TRBV28; cdr3_aa: CASSPGGRGMAYEQYF; cdr3_nt: TGTGCCAGCAGTCCCGGTGGTAGAGGGATGGCCTACGAGCAGTACTTC
d_call: NA; j_call: TRBJ2-1; clone_size: few; v_call: TRBV4-1; cdr3_aa: CASSQGGTRGNEQFF; cdr3_nt: TGCGCCAGCAGCCAAGGGGGAACAAGGGGCAATGAGCAGTTCTTC
d_call: TRBD2; j_call: TRBJ2-3; clone_size: NA; v_call: TRBV20-1; cdr3_aa: CSARMASGISTDTQYF; cdr3_nt: TGCAGTGCTAGAATGGCTAGCGGGATCAGCACAGATACGCAGTATTTT
d_call: TRBD1; j_call: TRBJ1-2; clone_size: NA; v_call: TRBV7-8; cdr3_aa: CASSPGTAQKIGGYTF; cdr3_nt: TGTGCCAGCAGCCCAGGGACAGCGCAAAAGATCGGTGGCTACACCTTC
d_call: TRBD2; j_call: TRBJ2-2; clone_size: NA; v_call: TRBV24-1; cdr3_aa: CATSAYSGRVGNTGELFF; cdr3_nt: TGTGCCACCAGTGCGTATAGCGGGAGGGTCGGGAACACCGGGGAGCTGTTTTTT
d_call: NA; j_call: TRBJ2-7; clone_size: NA; v_call: TRBV12-3/TRBV12-4; cdr3_aa: CASKPGSLTVKVYEQYF; cdr3_nt: TGTGCCAGCAAGCCGGGGAGCTTGACGGTGAAGGTCTACGAGCAGTACTTC
d_call: NA; j_call: TRBJ2-1; clone_size: NA; v_call: TRBV10-3; cdr3_aa: CATGNNEQFF; cdr3_nt: TGTGCCACCGGTAATAATGAGCAGTTCTTC
d_call: NA; j_call: TRBJ2-6; clone_size: once; v_call: TRBV12-3/TRBV12-4; cdr3_aa: CASTDGFSGANVLTF; cdr3_nt: TGTGCCAGCACCGACGGATTCTCTGGGGCCAACGTCCTGACTTTC
d_call: NA; j_call: TRBJ2-5; clone_size: NA; v_call: TRBV18; cdr3_aa: CASSPTTGRSTEETQYF; cdr3_nt: TGTGCCAGCTCACCAACGACAGGTCGGTCGACGGAGGAGACCCAGTACTTC
d_call: TRBD1; j_call: TRBJ2-7; clone_size: NA; v_call: TRBV7-9; cdr3_aa: CASSRRGQEYSYEQYF; cdr3_nt: TGTGCCAGCAGCCGGCGGGGACAGGAATACTCCTACGAGCAGTACTTC